What follows is one T cell receptor (beta chain) and its context. The sample belongs to a study of blood T cell repertoires in COVID-19. Study as a whole: T cells, B-cell-depleted T cells, or PBMCs provided the cDNA or gDNA that served as material.

Trimming took off 1 base at V and 5 bases at J, with 8 bases between the two ends. Germline loops: CDR1 LGHDT, CDR2 YNNKEL (reference sequence). CDR3 length: 13 residues. Produced via immunoSEQ multiplex PCR; TCRdb's table is partial and in-frame only. Of about 170,000 clones in the sample, approximately 85% were seen once. This rearrangement joins TRBV3-1 (or the pseudogene TRBV3-2) to TRBJ2-5, with D tentatively TRBD2 (5 bases). What was sequenced was peripheral blood. This receptor was identified in a man in his sixties who had recovered from COVID-19. DNA of the CDR3: TGTGCCAGCAGCCAAGGCGGGTCGGAGACCCAGTACTTC. As protein: CASSQGGSETQYF.